The clone carrying this T cell receptor beta chain came up many times. As yet, its antigen is unknown. Looked up from germline, CDR1 is MNHNS and CDR2 is SASEGT. The V and J ends lost 7 bases and 11 bases respectively, with 20 bases between them. The CDR3 sequence is 13 residues long. The sample originates from a study of regulatory T cells in long-lasting Graves disease. The overall study: Persistent cases took antithyroid drugs over 5 years and stayed TSH receptor antibody positive. Study findings and constraints: There were preferences for TRBV28, TRBJ1-2 and TRBJ2-5 in persistent disease.

The time point is: persistent/refractory GD, antithyroid drugs over 5 years with positive TRAb. TCR sequences were obtained from RNA taken from PBMCs. Researchers made TCR beta libraries by using iRepertoire HTBI primers and running Arm-PCR on CDR3 regions. TCRdb analysed the multiplex PCR reads with MiXCR anew, one entry per CDR3 protein. This sample has around 460,000 distinct CDR3 sequences, with about 20% found just once. The TCR sequence derives from a female donor with Graves disease. The material was peripheral blood mononuclear cells (PBMCs), obtained when the disease was refractory, from a patient treated with antithyroid drugs. The chain couples TRBV6-1 to TRBJ1-1, with no clear D. The CDR3 loop reads CASNGDRVQVAFF. The CDR3 DNA reads TGTGCCAGCAACGGTGACCGGGTGCAGGTCGCTTTCTTT.